The 9 T cell receptor beta chains given below trace back to one sample, sequenced in a study of shared clonotypes between healthy human individuals. Repertoires were generated with immunoSEQ multiplex PCR, while TCRdb's copy carries only in-frame clones and drops some. The sample comprises a few million clones, around 93% of which are singletons, and around 1.7% rests with the top ten. Positively selected for CCR7, the CD45RO-negative cells used as naive CD8 cells excluded terminally differentiated effector memory CD45RA+ cells. The sequenced sample consisted of naive CD8+ T cells from PBMCs. The receptors derive from a man aged 18-30 years in good health. Some clones in this sample may be carry-over from other donors' samples.

The sample holds one count of this clone. The rearrangement links TRBV29-1 to TRBJ2-7, with D tentatively TRBD1 or TRBD2 (5 bases each). The CDR3 consists of 13 residues. Germline V gene sequence: CDR1 SQVTM, CDR2 ANQGSEA. V was trimmed by 6 bases and J by 2 bases, leaving 14 bases between them. As DNA, the CDR3 is TGCAGCGTGGAATCGGGGACCCCCTACGAGCAGTACTTC. It codes for CSVESGTPYEQYF.

This chain links TRBV14 with TRBJ2-2, with D unclear. The CDR3 sequence is 16 residues long. The germline V gene has CDR1 SGHDN and CDR2 FVKESK. Trimming pared 4 bases from V and 4 bases from J, leaving 16 bases between. CDR3 DNA: TGTGCCAGCAGCCTATACGTGACATTTGGCACCGGGGAGCTGTTTTTT. Its protein is CASSLYVTFGTGELFF.

This chain connects TRBV9 to TRBJ2-2, with 10 bases aligning to TRBD2. From germline, CDR1 is SGDLS and CDR2 YYNGEE. The V and J ends lost 1 base and 1 base, in that order; junction bases with no gene match: 1. This CDR3 has 16 amino acids. CDR3 loop: CASSVRTSGNTGELFF. The CDR3 nucleotides read TGTGCCAGCAGCGTACGGACTAGCGGGAACACCGGGGAGCTGTTTTTT.

The genes are TRBV27 and TRBJ1-1; D call uncertain. CDR3 length equals 15 residues. With 0 bases removed from V and 7 bases from J, the gap between germline ends came to 15 bases. CDR1 MNHEY and CDR2 SMNVEV come from the germline V gene (reference sequence). Here the CDR3 reads CASSLSYDRPDEAFF. In DNA, the CDR3 is TGTGCCAGCAGTTTATCATACGACCGGCCGGATGAAGCTTTCTTT.

The rearrangement links TRBV5-6 to TRBJ1-2, with TRBD1 identical over 7 bases. The CDR3 covers 14 residues. J gave up 7 bases and V 1 base, and 7 bases lay outside the gene matches. Per the germline V gene, CDR1 is SGHDT and CDR2 is YYEEEE. Written as DNA, the CDR3 is TGTGCCAGCAGCTTGAACAGGGGAATGGGTGGCTACACCTTC. Translation: CASSLNRGMGGYTF.

This chain joins TRBV19 and TRBJ2-2; D may be TRBD1 (6 bases). This CDR3 region has 14 residues. The germline V gene has CDR1 LNHDA and CDR2 SQIVND (reference sequence). The germline V and J ends were trimmed by 10 bases and 2 bases, with 14 bases remaining between them. CDR3 DNA: TGTGCCATCTCACTGGGACATAACACCGGGGAGCTGTTTTTT. This gives the protein CAISLGHNTGELFF. The whole variable domain, filled in from reference TRBV19 and TRBJ2-2, reads DGGITQSPKYLFRKEGQNVTLSCEQNLNHDAMYWYRQDPGQGLRLIYYSQIVNDFQKGDIAEGYSVSREKKESFPLTVTSAQKNPTAFYLCAISLGHNTGELFFGEGSRLTVL.

This sequence joins TRBV28 and TRBJ2-1; 9 bases match TRBD2. Trimming removed 5 bases from V and 10 bases from J; junction bases left unmatched: 6. The CDR3 is 13 residues long. CDR1 is MDHEN and CDR2 is SYDVKM in the germline V gene. DNA for the CDR3: TGTGCCAGCAGTCAGACTAGCGGACTAGAGCAGTTCTTC. It codes for CASSQTSGLEQFF.

The CDR3 loop is CASSQGSTGSDRDYGYTF. The CDR3 DNA sequence: TGCGCCAGCAGCCAAGGATCTACGGGTTCGGACAGGGACTATGGCTACACCTTC. This sequence joins TRBV4-3 and TRBJ1-2; TRBD1 agrees at 8 bases. Germline trimming cut 1 base from V and 3 bases from J; bases unmatched to any gene: 13. The CDR3 consists of 18 residues. Per germline, CDR1 LGHNA and CDR2 YSLEER.

The V and J genes are TRBV5-1 and TRBJ2-3; no definite D call. In germline, CDR1 is SGHRS, CDR2 YFSETQ. Between the trimmed V and J ends, which lost 1 base and 3 bases, there was a span of 6 bases. This CDR3 comprises 13 residues. The CDR3: CASSLNPTDTQYF. The CDR3 DNA reads TGCGCCAGCAGCTTGAATCCGACAGATACGCAGTATTTT. Supplemented by reference TRBV5-1 and TRBJ2-3, the full variable domain reads KAGVTQTPRYLIKTRGQQVTLSCSPISGHRSVSWYQQTPGQGLQFLFEYFSETQRNKGNFPGRFSGRQFSNSRSEMNVSTLELGDSALYLCASSLNPTDTQYFGPGTRLTVL.